One and the same sample provided the 21 T cell receptor beta chains below, sequenced in a study of blood T cell repertoires in COVID-19. Libraries were prepared by immunoSEQ multiplex PCR; TCRdb keeps only in-frame clonotypes and omits some of them. Here the sample spans over 200,000 clones, approximately 80% being singletons. The sequenced sample was PBMCs or T cells enriched from blood (not recorded which). The source is a woman aged 45-60 years with acute COVID-19.

The chain combines TRBV2 with TRBJ1-5; a weak D match, TRBD1 (6 bases). Germline values: CDR1 SNHLY, CDR2 FYNNEI. V lost 6 bases and J lost 11, with 20 bases in between. CDR3 size: 14 residues. The CDR3 sequence is CASSGGQGFSAQHF. In nucleotides, the CDR3 is TGTGCCAGCAGCGGGGGGCAGGGGTTTTCAGCCCAGCATTTT.

This chain uses TRBV6-1 with TRBJ2-3, with TRBD2 matching 8 bases. This CDR3 region has 16 residues. J gave up 1 base and V 3 bases, and 6 bases lay outside the gene matches. Germline V CDR1 and CDR2: MNHNS, SASEGT. CDR3 in amino acids: CASSDGAGGRTDTQYF. The CDR3 DNA is TGTGCCAGCAGTGATGGCGCGGGGGGCCGCACAGATACGCAGTATTTT.

The chain joins TRBV5-1 to TRBJ2-6, with a weak D call TRBD1 (6 bases). V was shortened by 0 bases and J by 4 bases, with 17 bases between the two germline ends. In germline, CDR1 is SGHRS, CDR2 YFSETQ. The CDR3 loop spans 18 amino acids. The CDR3 DNA sequence: TGCGCCAGCAGCTTGGTGCCACCTACAGGGCCGGGGGCCAACGTCCTGACTTTC. Translated, it gives CASSLVPPTGPGANVLTF.

This clone appeared once. This chain uses TRBV28 with TRBJ2-2; 9 bases align to TRBD2. J was trimmed by 4 bases and V by 6 bases; bases with no gene match: 9. In germline, CDR1 is MDHEN, CDR2 SYDVKM. The CDR3 sequence is 16 residues long. The CDR3 spells CASSYVAGAPTGELFF. The CDR3 nucleotides are TGTGCCAGCAGCTACGTAGCGGGAGCGCCCACCGGGGAGCTGTTTTTT.

The rearrangement uses TRBV28 and TRBJ2-1, with 7 bases identical to TRBD2. CDR1 is MDHEN and CDR2 is SYDVKM in the germline V gene. V was pared by 6 bases and J by 6 bases, with 11 bases of the junction left unmatched. The CDR3 contains 15 residues. The CDR3 coding sequence is TGTGCCAGCAGCCCCCCCCAGGGAGGGACCAATGAGCAGTTCTTC. Amino acid sequence: CASSPPQGGTNEQFF.

The CDR3 region has the DNA TGTGCCAGTAGGTTACCCGGGACAGGGGGCGTTCAGCCCCAGCATTTT. Translation gives CASRLPGTGGVQPQHF. J is TRBJ1-5 and V is TRBV19, with TRBD1 identical over 12 bases. Trimming cost V 6 bases and J 6 bases; bases outside gene matches: 9. CDR1 LNHDA and CDR2 SQIVND come from the germline V gene (reference sequence). This CDR3 contains 16 residues. Filled out from reference TRBV19 and TRBJ1-5, the complete variable domain reads DGGITQSPKYLFRKEGQNVTLSCEQNLNHDAMYWYRQDPGQGLRLIYYSQIVNDFQKGDIAEGYSVSREKKESFPLTVTSAQKNPTAFYLCASRLPGTGGVQPQHFGDGTRLSIL.

The gene calls are TRBV9 and TRBJ2-1, with 7 bases that match TRBD1. CDR1 is SGDLS, CDR2 YYNGEE, per germline. The CDR3 length is 20 residues. The V segment lost 0 bases and the J segment 4 bases; nucleotides outside the gene matches: 19. CDR3 sequence: CASSVVSILIDRVRYNEQFF. CDR3 DNA: TGTGCCAGCAGCGTAGTATCCATACTTATCGACAGGGTTCGGTACAATGAGCAGTTCTTC.

This sequence joins TRBV5-1 and TRBJ2-5; D uncertain. Germline CDR1 and CDR2: SGHRS and YFSETQ. CDR3 length: 13 residues. V gave up 0 bases and J gave up 10 bases, with 13 bases separating them. CDR3 sequence reads: CASSLGPFEDQYF. The CDR3 DNA reads TGCGCCAGCAGCTTGGGTCCCTTTGAGGACCAGTACTTC.

This clone was seen more than once but under ten times. This rearrangement joins TRBV19 to TRBJ2-3; 12 bases match TRBD1. From germline, CDR1 is LNHDA and CDR2 SQIVND (reference sequence). Trimming cost V 3 bases and J 1 base; bases outside gene matches: 5. The CDR3 extends over 17 amino acids. CDR3 in amino acids: CASSMTRDRGRTDTQYF. In nucleotides, the CDR3 is TGTGCCAGTAGTATGACAAGGGACAGGGGGCGCACAGATACGCAGTATTTT.

The V call is TRBV11-2, the J call TRBJ2-5; 16 bases are shared with TRBD2. CDR1 is SGHAT, CDR2 FQNNGV, per germline. Trimming at V came to 4 bases and at J to 4 bases, leaving 6 bases not matched to a gene. This CDR3 contains 17 residues. This chain's CDR3 is CASSSGTSGRVRETQYF. CDR3 coding DNA: TGTGCCAGCAGCTCCGGGACTAGCGGGAGGGTCCGAGAGACCCAGTACTTC.

The chain carries TRBV28 and TRBJ1-2; TRBD1 might be the D (6 bases). The V end lost 2 bases, the J end lost 8 bases, and 24 bases lay between the germline ends. The CDR3 runs to 17 residues. Germline-derived CDR1 and CDR2 are MDHEN and SYDVKM. DNA of the CDR3: TGTGCCAGCAGTTTAAGGGATTTAACTCAGGGGCGTGTCGGCTACACCTTC. Encoded protein: CASSLRDLTQGRVGYTF.

V gene TRBV3-1 (or the pseudogene TRBV3-2) combines with J gene TRBJ2-3, with TRBD2 as a possible D gene (5 bases). Germline assignment: CDR1 LGHDT and CDR2 YNNKEL (reference sequence). Deletions cut 4 bases from V and 1 base from J, with 9 bases between. This CDR3 comprises 14 residues. The CDR3: CASSRGSGTDTQYF. CDR3 in DNA: TGTGCCAGCAGCCGGGGTAGCGGCACAGATACGCAGTATTTT.

This clone was recorded only once. The chain joins TRBV27 to TRBJ2-7; perhaps TRBD2 as D (5 bases). The CDR3 spans 14 residues. Germline V gives CDR1 MNHEY, CDR2 SMNVEV (reference sequence). Trimming took 7 bases from V and 2 from J, leaving 15 bases between them. CDR3 protein: CASTSAGRTYEQYF. In DNA, the CDR3 is TGTGCCAGCACCTCCGCGGGTAGGACCTACGAGCAGTACTTC.

The rearrangement joins TRBV19 to TRBJ2-1, with D maybe TRBD1 (7 bases). Looked up from germline, CDR1 is LNHDA and CDR2 is SQIVND (reference sequence). The CDR3 extends over 15 amino acids. V was trimmed by 7 bases and J by 6 bases, leaving 19 bases between them. The CDR3 DNA is TGTGCCAGTAACCCCCAGGGGGGTATCCCCAATGAGCAGTTCTTC. Its translation is CASNPQGGIPNEQFF.

This clone was found a few times. V and J are TRBV12-3 or TRBV12-4 and TRBJ1-1, with TRBD1 identical over 7 bases. Germline trimming cut 4 bases from V and 10 bases from J; bases unmatched to any gene: 6. The CDR3 extends over 12 amino acids. The CDR3 sequence: CASSSDRVRAFF. CDR3 DNA sequence: TGTGCCAGCAGTTCCGACAGGGTACGAGCTTTCTTT.

This chain joins TRBV11-2 and TRBJ1-1; D remains ambiguous. The CDR3 has 13 amino acids. V lost 5 bases and J 6 bases, leaving 13 bases between the germline ends. Germline V gives CDR1 SGHAT, CDR2 FQNNGV. The CDR3 here is CASSVSLDAEAFF. Here the CDR3 DNA reads TGTGCCAGCAGCGTGTCCCTAGACGCTGAAGCTTTCTTT.

The gene calls are TRBV6-1 and TRBJ1-1; tentatively, D is TRBD1 (5 bases). Germline assignment: CDR1 MNHNS and CDR2 SASEGT. Trimming took 3 bases from V and 1 from J, leaving 6 bases between them. The CDR3 runs 13 residues. CDR3 amino acids: CASSETENTEAFF. In DNA form, the CDR3 reads TGTGCCAGCAGTGAGACAGAGAACACTGAAGCTTTCTTT.

The chain uses TRBV5-1 and TRBJ2-7; TRBD1 might be the D (6 bases). V lost 5 bases, J lost 2 bases, and 17 bases lay in between. CDR3 size: 15 residues. Germline V gene lookup returns CDR1 SGHRS and CDR2 YFSETQ. In DNA, the CDR3 is TGCGCCAGCAGTCCTGGGGGCGTAGAGACCTACGAGCAGTACTTC. Its translation: CASSPGGVETYEQYF.

This chain connects TRBV19 to TRBJ2-1, with a weak D call TRBD2 (5 bases). The CDR3 runs to 16 residues. V was trimmed by 6 bases and J by 0 bases, leaving 15 bases between them. Germline V gene lookup returns CDR1 LNHDA and CDR2 SQIVND (reference sequence). CDR3 bases: TGTGCCAGTAGGTCTCTCGGGGTGAGCTCCTACAATGAGCAGTTCTTC. It yields the protein CASRSLGVSSYNEQFF.

This sequence joins TRBV5-4 and TRBJ1-6; 9 bases are shared with TRBD1. CDR1 and CDR2 (germline): SGHNT, YYREEE (reference sequence). Trimming took 0 bases from V and 10 from J; bases not matched to a gene: 5. This CDR3 is 15 amino acids long. The CDR3: CASSLAGTGTSPLHF. The CDR3 DNA follows: TGTGCCAGCAGCTTGGCGGGGACAGGGACCTCACCCCTCCACTTT.

The chain uses TRBV11-3 and TRBJ1-1; no reliable D call. Trimming cost V 5 bases and J 3 bases, with 4 bases left between them. Germline CDR1 reads SGHNT; CDR2 reads YENEEA. The CDR3 length is 11 residues. CDR3 sequence: CASSRDTEAFF. The CDR3 DNA follows: TGTGCCAGCAGCCGAGACACTGAAGCTTTCTTT.